This T cell receptor (beta chain) was profiled in a study of T cell responses to AZD1222 COVID-19 vaccine. Study results and limitations: Repertoire sampling happened only post peak T cell response. Regions 160-218 and 743-854 held dominance among vaccine-associated CD4 TCRs, which spanned spike. Just five to seven AZD1222 recipients tested seropositive at baseline.

This clone came up a few times. What it recognizes is unknown. The ends were cut back, 4 bases at V and 3 bases at J, with 16 bases in the middle. Looked up from germline, CDR1 is LGHNA and CDR2 is YSLEER. The CDR3 is made up of 15 amino acids. The repertoire was sequenced with immunoSEQ multiplex PCR; TCRdb's copy has only in-frame clones and lacks some. Of about 140,000 clones in the sample, 88% are singletons; the top ten hold approximately 3%. The sequence came from an adult who received the AZD1222 COVID-19 vaccine. Sequenced here: peripheral blood, sampled 28 days after the second AZD1222 dose. V usage is TRBV4-3 and J usage is TRBJ2-7; D possibly uses TRBD1 or TRBD2 (6 bases each). The CDR3 DNA reads as TGCGCCAGCAGCCTTGACCCCGGGGGCCGCTACGAGCAGTACTTC. This gives the protein CASSLDPGGRYEQYF.